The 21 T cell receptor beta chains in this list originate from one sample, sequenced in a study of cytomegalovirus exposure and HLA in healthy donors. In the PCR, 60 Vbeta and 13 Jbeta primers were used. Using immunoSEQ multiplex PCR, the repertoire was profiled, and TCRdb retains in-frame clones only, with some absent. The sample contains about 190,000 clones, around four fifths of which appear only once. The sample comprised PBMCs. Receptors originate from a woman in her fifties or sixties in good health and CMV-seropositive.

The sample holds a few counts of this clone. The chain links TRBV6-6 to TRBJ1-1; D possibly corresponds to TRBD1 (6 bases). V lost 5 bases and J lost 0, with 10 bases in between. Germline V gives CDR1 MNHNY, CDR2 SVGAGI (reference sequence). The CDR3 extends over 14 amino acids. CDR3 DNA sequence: TGTGCCAGCAGTGGGACACCTATGAACACTGAAGCTTTCTTT. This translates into CASSGTPMNTEAFF.

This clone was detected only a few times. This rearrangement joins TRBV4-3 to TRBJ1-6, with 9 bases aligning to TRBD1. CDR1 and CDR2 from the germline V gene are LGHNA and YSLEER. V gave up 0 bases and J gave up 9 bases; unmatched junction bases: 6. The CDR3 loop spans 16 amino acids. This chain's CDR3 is CASSQDRDRVFSPLHF. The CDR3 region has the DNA TGCGCCAGCAGCCAAGATAGGGACAGGGTGTTTTCACCCCTCCACTTT.

In nucleotides, the CDR3 is TGTGCCAGCTCACCACCCACAGGGGGGGAGCAGTTCTTC. Its translation: CASSPPTGGEQFF. The chain couples TRBV18 to TRBJ2-1; 8 bases fit TRBD1. Germline CDR1 and CDR2: KGHSH and LQKENI. V shed 0 bases and J 10 bases; nucleotides not matched to a gene: 2. CDR3 size: 13 residues.

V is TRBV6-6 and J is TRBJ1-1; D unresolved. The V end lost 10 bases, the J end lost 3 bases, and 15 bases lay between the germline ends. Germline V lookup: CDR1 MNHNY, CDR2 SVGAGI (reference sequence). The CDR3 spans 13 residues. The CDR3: CATSGTGYTEAFF. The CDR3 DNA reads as TGTGCCACCTCGGGAACGGGGTACACTGAAGCTTTCTTT.

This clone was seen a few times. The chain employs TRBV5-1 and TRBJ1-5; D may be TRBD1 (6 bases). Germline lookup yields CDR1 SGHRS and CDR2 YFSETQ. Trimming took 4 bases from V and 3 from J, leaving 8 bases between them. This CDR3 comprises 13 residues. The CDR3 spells CASSPGANQPQHF. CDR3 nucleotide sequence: TGCGCCAGCAGCCCAGGGGCCAATCAGCCCCAGCATTTT.

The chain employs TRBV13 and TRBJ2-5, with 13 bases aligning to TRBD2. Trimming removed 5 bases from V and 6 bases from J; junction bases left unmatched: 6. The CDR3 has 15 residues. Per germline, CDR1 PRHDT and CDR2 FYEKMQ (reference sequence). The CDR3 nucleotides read TGTGCCAGCAGCCCGGGACTAGCGGGGCTGCAGACCCAGTACTTC. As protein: CASSPGLAGLQTQYF.

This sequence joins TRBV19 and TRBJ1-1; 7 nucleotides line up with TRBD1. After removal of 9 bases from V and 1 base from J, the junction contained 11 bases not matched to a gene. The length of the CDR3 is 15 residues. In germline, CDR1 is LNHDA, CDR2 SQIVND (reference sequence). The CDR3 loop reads CASKTAGTANTEAFF. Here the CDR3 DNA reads TGTGCCAGCAAAACGGCCGGGACAGCGAACACTGAAGCTTTCTTT.

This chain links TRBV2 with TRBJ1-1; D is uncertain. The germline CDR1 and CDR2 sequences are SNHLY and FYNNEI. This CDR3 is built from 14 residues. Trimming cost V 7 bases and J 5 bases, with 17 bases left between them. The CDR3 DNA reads TGTGCCAGCACGGGAGCCCCCGAACGGACTGAAGCTTTCTTT. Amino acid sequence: CASTGAPERTEAFF.

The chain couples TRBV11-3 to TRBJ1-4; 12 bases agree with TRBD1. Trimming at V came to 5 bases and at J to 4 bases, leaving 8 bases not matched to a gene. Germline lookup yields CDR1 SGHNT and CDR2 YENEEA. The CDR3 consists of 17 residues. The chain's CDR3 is CASSEGTGGGINEKLFF. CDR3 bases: TGTGCCAGCAGCGAAGGGACAGGGGGCGGAATTAATGAAAAACTGTTTTTT.

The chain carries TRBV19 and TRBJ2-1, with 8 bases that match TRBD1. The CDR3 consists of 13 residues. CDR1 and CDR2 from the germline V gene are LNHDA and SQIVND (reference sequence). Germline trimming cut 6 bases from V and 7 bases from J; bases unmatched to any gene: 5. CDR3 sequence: CASRDRVGNEQFF. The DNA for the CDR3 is TGTGCCAGTAGGGACAGGGTCGGGAATGAGCAGTTCTTC.

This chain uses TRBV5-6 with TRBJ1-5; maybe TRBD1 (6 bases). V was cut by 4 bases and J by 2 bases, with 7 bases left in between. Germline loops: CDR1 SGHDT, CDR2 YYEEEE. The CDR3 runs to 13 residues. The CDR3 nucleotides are TGTGCCAGCAGCGCAGGGGGCAATCAGCCCCAGCATTTT. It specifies CASSAGGNQPQHF.

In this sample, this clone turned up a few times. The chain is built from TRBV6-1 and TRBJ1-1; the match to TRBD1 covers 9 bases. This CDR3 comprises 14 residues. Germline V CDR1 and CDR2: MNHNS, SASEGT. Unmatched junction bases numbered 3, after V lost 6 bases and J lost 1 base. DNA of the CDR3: TGTGCCAGCAGAACACAGGGGGCGAACACTGAAGCTTTCTTT. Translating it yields CASRTQGANTEAFF.

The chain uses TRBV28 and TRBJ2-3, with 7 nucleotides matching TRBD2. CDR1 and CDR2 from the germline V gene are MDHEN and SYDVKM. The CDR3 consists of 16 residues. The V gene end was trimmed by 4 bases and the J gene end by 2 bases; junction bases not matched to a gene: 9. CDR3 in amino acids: CASSSGGAGYTDTQYF. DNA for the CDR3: TGTGCCAGCAGTTCCGGTGGAGCGGGGTACACAGATACGCAGTATTTT.

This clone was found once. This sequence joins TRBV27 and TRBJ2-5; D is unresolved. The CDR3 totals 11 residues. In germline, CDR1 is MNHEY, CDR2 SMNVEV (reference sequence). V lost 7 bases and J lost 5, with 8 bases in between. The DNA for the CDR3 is TGTGCCAGCACCTTTCGGGAGACCCAGTACTTC. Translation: CASTFRETQYF.

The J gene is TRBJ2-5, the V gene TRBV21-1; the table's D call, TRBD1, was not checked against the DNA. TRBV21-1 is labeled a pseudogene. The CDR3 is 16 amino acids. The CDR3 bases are TGTGCCAGCAGCCCCCATTCAGGGATCACCGGGGAGACCCAGTACTTC. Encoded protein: CASSPHSGITGETQYF.

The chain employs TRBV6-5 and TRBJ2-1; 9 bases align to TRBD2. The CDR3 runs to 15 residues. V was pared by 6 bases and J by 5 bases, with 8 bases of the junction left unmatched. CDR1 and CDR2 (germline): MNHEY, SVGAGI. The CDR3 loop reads CASRQPLAGHNEQFF. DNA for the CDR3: TGTGCCAGCAGACAGCCTCTAGCGGGGCACAATGAGCAGTTCTTC.

Here the CDR3 reads CASSSKTGSLGYTF. The CDR3 DNA reads as TGTGCCAGCAGCTCCAAGACAGGGAGTCTTGGCTACACCTTC. This sequence joins TRBV5-4 and TRBJ1-2, with 7 bases aligning to TRBD1. V lost 3 bases and J lost 7; bases outside the gene matches: 9. Germline V gives CDR1 SGHNT, CDR2 YYREEE (reference sequence). The CDR3 loop spans 14 amino acids. Full variable domain (remainder filled in from reference TRBV5-4 and TRBJ1-2): ETGVTQSPTHLIKTRGQQVTLRCSSQSGHNTVSWYQQALGQGPQFIFQYYREEENGRGNFPPRFSGLQFPNYSSELNVNALELDDSALYLCASSSKTGSLGYTFGSGTRLTVV.

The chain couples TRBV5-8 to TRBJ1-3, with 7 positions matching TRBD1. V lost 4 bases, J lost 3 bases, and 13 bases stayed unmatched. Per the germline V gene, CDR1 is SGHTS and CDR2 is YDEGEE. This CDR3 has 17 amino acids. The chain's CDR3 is CASSPAFRQGFGNTIYF. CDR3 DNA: TGTGCCAGCAGCCCCGCGTTCCGACAGGGCTTTGGAAACACCATATATTTT.

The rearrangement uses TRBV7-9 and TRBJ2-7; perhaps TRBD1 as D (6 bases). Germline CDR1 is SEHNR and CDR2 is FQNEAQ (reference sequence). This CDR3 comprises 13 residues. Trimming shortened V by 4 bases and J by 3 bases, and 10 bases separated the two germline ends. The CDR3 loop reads CASSSDRFYEQYF. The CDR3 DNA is TGTGCCAGCAGCTCCGACAGGTTCTACGAGCAGTACTTC.

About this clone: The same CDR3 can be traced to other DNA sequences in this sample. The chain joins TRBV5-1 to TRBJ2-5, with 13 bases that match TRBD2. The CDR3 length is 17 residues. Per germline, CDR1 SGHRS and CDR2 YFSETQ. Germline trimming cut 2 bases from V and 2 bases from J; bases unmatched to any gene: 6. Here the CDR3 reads CASSFGLAGAKQETQYF. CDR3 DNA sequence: TGCGCCAGCAGCTTTGGACTAGCGGGGGCCAAACAAGAGACCCAGTACTTC.

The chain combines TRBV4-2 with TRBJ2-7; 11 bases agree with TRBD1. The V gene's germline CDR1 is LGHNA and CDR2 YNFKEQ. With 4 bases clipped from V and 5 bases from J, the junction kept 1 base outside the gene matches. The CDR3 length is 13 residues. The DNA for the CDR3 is TGTGCCAGCAGCCCGGGACAGGGGGACGAGCAGTACTTC. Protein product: CASSPGQGDEQYF.